The 28 T cell receptor beta chains below all came from one sample that was sequenced in a study of T cells in Graves' hyperthyroidism and ophthalmopathy. TCR beta CDR3 region amplification was performed from RNA transcripts. With the HTBI primer set, the TCR CDR3 went through a first round of RT-PCR. Via MiXCR, TCRdb re-called the multiplex PCR reads, giving one row per CDR3 protein. The sample has roughly 500,000 distinct CDR3 sequences; roughly 46% are singletons. Sequencing used peripheral blood or thyroid tissue (not recorded which). The receptor set was obtained from an adult woman with Graves' disease, either hyperthyroidism or ophthalmopathy (not recorded which).

The chain employs TRBV29-1 and TRBJ2-7; 9 nucleotides match TRBD1. V lost 5 bases, J lost 5 bases, and 7 bases stayed unmatched. The CDR3 sequence is 13 residues long. Germline lookup yields CDR1 SQVTM and CDR2 ANQGSEA. CDR3 bases: TGCAGCGTTTCGGGACAGGGCACCAACGAGCAGTACTTC. Amino acid sequence: CSVSGQGTNEQYF.

V gene TRBV10-3 combines with J gene TRBJ2-7; the match to TRBD1 covers 9 bases. The germline gives CDR1 ENHRY, CDR2 SYGVKD. This CDR3 is 14 amino acids long. The DNA for the CDR3 is TGTGCCATCAGTGAGTCGACCGGGACAGGGCCGACCGCGGTC. This sequence encodes CAISESTGTGPTAV.

This clonotype was detected many times. The rearrangement uses TRBV29-1 and TRBJ2-7; unclear D gene. Germline CDR1 and CDR2: SQVTM and ANQGSEA. Deletions cut 0 bases from V and 7 bases from J, with 10 bases between. The CDR3 is made up of 12 amino acids. CDR3 nucleotides: TGCAGCGTTGAAGATAGTAGTTGGGAGCAGTACTTC. Translating it yields CSVEDSSWEQYF.

The V call is TRBV29-1, the J call TRBJ2-5, with D possibly being TRBD1 (6 bases). CDR1 is SQVTM, CDR2 ANQGSEA, per germline. The CDR3 runs 14 residues. V was clipped by 7 bases and J by 0 bases, with 15 bases between them. CDR3 bases: TGCAGCGCCCTGGGGGCGGAACACCAAGAGACCCAGTACTTC. It encodes CSALGAEHQETQYF.

This chain links TRBV5-1 with TRBJ2-5; D is unresolved. Trimming cost V 5 bases and J 0 bases, with 11 bases left between them. This CDR3 contains 14 residues. CDR1 SGHRS and CDR2 YFSETQ come from the germline V gene. The CDR3 nucleotides are TGCGCCAGCAGTCCACTCCCGGACCAAGAGACCCAGTACTTC. Protein sequence: CASSPLPDQETQYF.

Many counts were recorded for this clonotype. This sequence joins TRBV29-1 and TRBJ2-3; maybe TRBD2 (6 bases). V lost 6 bases and J 4 bases, leaving 20 bases between the germline ends. CDR1 is SQVTM and CDR2 is ANQGSEA in the germline V gene. The CDR3 totals 15 residues. Here the CDR3 DNA reads TGCAGCGTGGCTTTGTACGGGAGAGCGGCAGATACGCAGTATTTT. As protein: CSVALYGRAADTQYF.

This clonotype was found many times. This chain's CDR3 is CASSELYSGEKLFF. The CDR3 bases are TGTGCCAGCAGCGAGCTTTATTCGGGTGAAAAACTGTTTTTT. The rearrangement uses TRBV12-3 or TRBV12-4 and TRBJ1-4; no firm D call. The CDR3 is 14 residues long. Deletions cut 6 bases from V and 7 bases from J, with 15 bases between.

In this sample, this clonotype turned up a few times. CDR3: CASSREGGRLSVAPYEQYF. As DNA, the CDR3 is TGTGCCAGCAGCCGGGAGGGTGGCAGGCTTAGTGTGGCCCCCTACGAGCAGTACTTC. The chain carries TRBV27 and TRBJ2-7; 8 bases line up with TRBD2. Germline CDR1 is MNHEY and CDR2 is SMNVEV (reference sequence). V was clipped by 6 bases and J by 2 bases; unmatched bases: 21. CDR3 size: 19 residues.

This clonotype was detected many times. The chain uses TRBV14 and TRBJ2-7; D assignment may be TRBD1 or TRBD2 (5 bases each). The CDR3 spans 15 residues. V was clipped by 1 base and J by 7 bases, with 17 bases between them. Per the germline V gene, CDR1 is SGHDN and CDR2 is FVKESK. CDR3 sequence reads: CASSQGHGGWREQYF. CDR3 sequence (DNA): TGTGCCAGCAGCCAAGGACATGGGGGATGGCGGGAGCAGTACTTC.

The V call is TRBV6-2 or TRBV6-3, the J call TRBJ2-7, with TRBD2 matching over 11 bases. The germline V gene encodes CDR1 MNHEY and CDR2 SVGEGT. The V segment lost 8 bases and the J segment 3 bases; nucleotides outside the gene matches: 12. The CDR3 spans 16 residues. CDR3 sequence reads: CASSLRLAGPLYEQYF. In DNA, the CDR3 is TGTGCCAGCTCATTACGACTAGCGGGGCCCCTCTACGAGCAGTACTTC.

Ten or more counts support this clonotype. V and J are TRBV20-1 and TRBJ2-7; D is possibly TRBD1 or TRBD2 (5 bases each). CDR3 size: 13 residues. The germline V gene has CDR1 DFQATT and CDR2 SNEGSKA (reference sequence). Deletions cut 5 bases from V and 7 bases from J, with 18 bases between. For the CDR3, the DNA is TGCAGTGCTCGGGACCCCAAGACGGAGGAGCAGTACTTC. It yields the protein CSARDPKTEEQYF.

This sequence joins TRBV12-3 or TRBV12-4 and TRBJ1-2, with D perhaps TRBD1 (5 bases). Trimming shortened V by 6 bases and J by 14 bases, and 16 bases separated the two germline ends. The length of the CDR3 is 11 residues. In DNA, the CDR3 is TGTGCCAGCAGCCGTGGGAGGGGCCAAACCTTC. Translated, it gives CASSRGRGQTF.

This clonotype came up many times. The chain uses TRBV10-2 and TRBJ1-1; no definite D call. Germline V gene sequence: CDR1 WSHSY, CDR2 SAAADI. V lost 6 bases to trimming and J lost 3 bases, with 11 bases between them. The CDR3 spans 13 residues. CDR3 DNA sequence: TGCGCCAGCAGAGCTCAGGCGGACACTGAAGCTTTCTTT. This translates into CASRAQADTEAFF.

This clonotype showed up many times. V and J are TRBV12-3 or TRBV12-4 and TRBJ1-5; D may be TRBD1 (6 bases). V shed 6 bases and J shed 4 bases, with 10 bases lying between them. CDR3 length: 13 amino acids. CDR3 DNA: TGTGCCAGCAGGGGGGCGCGGAATCAGCCCCAGCATTTT. Translated, it gives CASRGARNQPQHF.

This chain links TRBV5-1 with TRBJ2-6; 10 nucleotides agree with TRBD2. The CDR3 is made up of 17 amino acids. CDR1 is SGHRS and CDR2 is YFSETQ in the germline V gene. Trimming at V came to 2 bases and at J to 1 base, leaving 3 bases not matched to a gene. The CDR3 DNA reads as TGCGCCAGCAGCTTTACTAGCGGGGCATCTGGGGCCAACGTCCTGACTTTC. The encoded protein is CASSFTSGASGANVLTF.

In its sample, this clonotype was seen a few times. CDR3 in amino acids: CATSRIPRGQGGYTF. The CDR3 DNA reads as TGTGCCACCAGCAGGATACCCAGGGGGCAAGGTGGCTACACCTTC. The rearrangement joins TRBV15 to TRBJ1-2; the match to TRBD1 covers 8 bases. The V gene end was trimmed by 3 bases and the J gene end by 7 bases; junction bases not matched to a gene: 10. In germline, CDR1 is LNHNV, CDR2 YYDKDF (reference sequence). This CDR3 is built from 15 residues.

There are many counts of this clonotype. The chain links TRBV14 to TRBJ2-5; D remains ambiguous. The CDR3 is made up of 12 amino acids. The germline CDR1 and CDR2 sequences are SGHDN and FVKESK. Trimming removed 3 bases from V and 7 bases from J, with 9 bases in between. The CDR3 loop is CASSQSAGTQYF. The CDR3, as DNA: TGTGCCAGCAGCCAGAGTGCAGGGACCCAGTACTTC.

This chain links TRBV7-9 with TRBJ2-7, with 11 bases aligning to TRBD2. The CDR3 is 17 residues long. The germline V gene has CDR1 SEHNR and CDR2 FQNEAQ (reference sequence). Trimming took 5 bases from V and 0 from J; bases not matched to a gene: 9. CDR3 sequence reads: CASSRSAGTSGSYEQYF. CDR3 DNA: TGTGCCAGCAGCCGCTCCGCCGGGACTAGCGGCTCCTACGAGCAGTACTTC.

This clonotype has ten or more counts. This chain links TRBV27 with TRBJ2-7; weak D call: TRBD2 (6 bases). The V end was cut by 5 bases, the J end by 1 base, with 9 bases between. CDR1 is MNHEY and CDR2 is SMNVEV in the germline V gene (reference sequence). This CDR3 spans 13 amino acids. This chain's CDR3 is CASSIRGSYEQYF. CDR3 bases: TGTGCCAGCAGTATCCGGGGGTCCTACGAGCAGTACTTC.

With regard to this clonotype: At one of its ends the junction is not consistent with the germline gene, which may arise from a read error. The chain uses TRBV11-2 and TRBJ2-2, with 12 bases fitting TRBD1. CDR3 length equals 14 residues. Germline V lookup: CDR1 SGHAT, CDR2 FQNNGV. CDR3 sequence: CASSSGQGAGELLF. CDR3 coding DNA: TGTGCCAGCAGCTCGGGACAGGGGGCTGGGGAGCTGCTTTTT. Full variable domain (missing parts from reference TRBV11-2 and TRBJ2-2): EAGVAQSPRYKIIEKRQSVAFWCNPISGHATLYWYQQILGQGPKLLIQFQNNGVVDDSQLPKDRFSAERLKGVDSTLKIQPAKLEDSAVYLCASSSGQGAGELLFGEGSRLTVL.

The genes are TRBV11-2 and TRBJ1-1; weak D call: TRBD1 (5 bases). Trimming removed 3 bases at V and 5 bases at J, with 13 bases between. The CDR3 has 14 amino acids. Germline V gene sequence: CDR1 SGHAT, CDR2 FQNNGV. CDR3 region: CASSLDTPGTEAFF. The CDR3 DNA reads as TGTGCCAGCAGCTTGGACACCCCCGGGACTGAAGCTTTCTTT. Together with reference TRBV11-2 and TRBJ1-1, the CDR3 gives the full variable domain: EAGVAQSPRYKIIEKRQSVAFWCNPISGHATLYWYQQILGQGPKLLIQFQNNGVVDDSQLPKDRFSAERLKGVDSTLKIQPAKLEDSAVYLCASSLDTPGTEAFFGQGTRLTVV.

The rearrangement uses TRBV20-1 and TRBJ2-7; 7 bases match TRBD1. Trimming cost V 3 bases and J 10 bases; bases outside gene matches: 6. Germline V gene data show CDR1 as DFQATT and CDR2 as SNEGSKA (reference sequence). CDR3 length equals 11 residues. CDR3 sequence reads: CSASQTGSQYF. The CDR3 bases are TGCAGTGCTAGTCAGACAGGGTCACAGTACTTC.

In this sample, this clonotype turned up many times. The CDR3 DNA reads TGCGCCAGCAGCCCAGGACAGGGTTTTAATTCACCCCTCCACTTT. It yields the protein CASSPGQGFNSPLHF. The rearrangement links TRBV4-1 to TRBJ1-6, with 8 bases fitting TRBD1. The germline V gene has CDR1 MGHRA and CDR2 YSYEKL. V lost 4 bases and J lost 6; bases outside the gene matches: 5. The CDR3 contains 15 residues.

This clonotype was seen many times. The CDR3 sequence is CASSLEGTIPYF. The CDR3 nucleotides read TGTGCCAGCAGTTTAGAAGGGACTATTCCGTACTTC. This rearrangement joins TRBV12-3 or TRBV12-4 to TRBJ2-7, with 7 bases matching TRBD2. The CDR3 extends over 12 amino acids. V was pared by 1 base and J by 12 bases, with 6 bases of the junction left unmatched.

The CDR3 loop is CAISESTGGYQETQYF. CDR3 in DNA: TGTGCCATCAGTGAGTCGACAGGGGGATACCAAGAGACCCAGTACTTC. The V call is TRBV10-3, the J call TRBJ2-5, with TRBD1 identical over 9 bases. V lost 0 bases to trimming and J lost 0 bases; unmatched junction nucleotides: 2. Germline CDR1 reads ENHRY; CDR2 reads SYGVKD. The CDR3 loop spans 16 amino acids.

This clonotype was observed at least ten times. The gene calls are TRBV12-3 or TRBV12-4 and TRBJ1-1; D is ambiguous. Trimming stripped 3 bases from V and 3 bases from J, with 17 bases between. The CDR3 contains 16 residues. As DNA, the CDR3 is TGTGCCAGCAGTTTTGGTCCGGACGCTCCCTACACTGAAGCTTTCTTT. The encoded protein is CASSFGPDAPYTEAFF.

As DNA, the CDR3 is TGTGCCAGCACCATATACGGTGCGGGAGAGGCTACCCAGTACTTC. It translates to CASTIYGAGEATQYF. The V call is TRBV7-8, the J call TRBJ2-5; 7 positions agree with TRBD2. Per germline, CDR1 SGHVS and CDR2 FQNEAQ. The CDR3 totals 15 residues. With V trimmed by 7 bases and J by 8 bases, 16 bases remained unmatched.

The V call is TRBV20-1, the J call TRBJ2-7, with TRBD2 identical over 7 bases. The CDR3 has 13 amino acids. The V gene's germline CDR1 is DFQATT and CDR2 SNEGSKA (reference sequence). For the CDR3, the DNA is TGCACCGCCCTCCTAGCGGACTCCTACGAGCAGTACTTC. Residues: CTALLADSYEQYF.